This T cell receptor (beta chain) was sequenced during a study of beta chain features in type 1 diabetes. This clone was seen a handful of times. What it binds is unknown. The investigators reverse transcribed all of the isolated RNA, so they sequenced expressed TCRB transcripts. Sequencing was performed with immunoSEQ multiplex PCR; in TCRdb, only in-frame clones are kept and a portion is missing. The table includes around 310,000 clones, 8% to 13% detected once. V was pared by 2 bases and J by 2 bases, with 17 bases between. This CDR3 spans 17 amino acids. Per the germline V gene, CDR1 is SGHVS and CDR2 is FNYEAQ. By way of CD45RO/CCR7/CD25/CD127/CD95/CD27, the CD4+ regulatory, stem cell-like memory, central memory and naive cells were sorted. Findings of the study overall: The naive, central memory and Treg TCRB repertoires showed an apparent similarity that was greater among patients than among healthy donors.

The source of this sequence is a woman aged 25 to 39 in good health. Sample: naive CD4+ T cells from blood. The chain employs TRBV7-6 and TRBJ2-3; weak D call: TRBD2 (6 bases). In nucleotides, the CDR3 is TGTGCCAGCAGCTTACCCCCCGGGCAGCGGGCCACAGATACGCAGTATTTT. Translation gives CASSLPPGQRATDTQYF.